The 13 T cell receptor beta chains given below trace back to one sample, sequenced in a study of T cells after yellow fever vaccination. Via MiXCR, TCRdb re-called the 5' RACE reads, giving one row per CDR3 protein. Seen here are under 350,000 distinct CDR3 sequences, 4.1% observed once, and the top ten hold 20% to 25%. This specimen consisted of PBMCs, obtained 5 days after the yellow fever booster vaccination. Receptors originate from a man between 18 and 35 years old who received the YFV17D yellow fever vaccine.

This clonotype was counted between two and nine times. The chain links TRBV5-6 to TRBJ2-5; 10 nucleotides agree with TRBD2. V gave up 1 base and J gave up 5 bases; unmatched junction bases: 8. The germline V gene has CDR1 SGHDT and CDR2 YYEEEE. The CDR3 has 16 residues. CDR3 in amino acids: CASSLRSGGVRETQYF. CDR3 nucleotide sequence: TGTGCCAGCAGCTTGCGGAGCGGGGGGGTGAGGGAGACCCAGTACTTC. The full variable domain, in which reference TRBV5-6 and TRBJ2-5 provide the parts outside the CDR3, is DAGVTQSPTHLIKTRGQQVTLRCSPKSGHDTVSWYQQALGQGPQFIFQYYEEEERQRGNFPDRFSGHQFPNYSSELNVNALLLGDSALYLCASSLRSGGVRETQYFGPGTRLLVL.

The V gene is TRBV28, the J gene TRBJ1-5; TRBD1 matches 9 bases. The CDR3 covers 15 residues. J was trimmed by 7 bases and V by 5 bases; bases with no gene match: 9. The germline gives CDR1 MDHEN, CDR2 SYDVKM. DNA of the CDR3: TGTGCCAGCAGTATAGAACAGGGGGCGCGGCAGCCCCAGCATTTT. Its protein is CASSIEQGARQPQHF.

J is TRBJ1-2 and V is TRBV5-1; D unclear. Trimming took off 1 base at V and 3 bases at J, with 19 bases between the two ends. CDR1 SGHRS and CDR2 YFSETQ come from the germline V gene. The CDR3 sequence is 17 residues long. The CDR3 region has the DNA TGCGCCAGCAGCTTGCCGTCTTCCGCCGGGGATGACTATGGCTACACCTTC. This sequence encodes CASSLPSSAGDDYGYTF.

The chain is built from TRBV9 and TRBJ2-1; 7 positions agree with TRBD2. Germline CDR1 and CDR2: SGDLS and YYNGEE. CDR3 size: 14 residues. J was trimmed by 8 bases and V by 3 bases; bases with no gene match: 8. The CDR3 nucleotides read TGTGCCAGCAGCGGGCGGACTAGGGGCGATGAGCAGTTCTTC. Protein: CASSGRTRGDEQFF.

Many counts were recorded for this clonotype. CDR3 DNA sequence: TGTGCCAGCAGTTTATGGGACACCGGGGAGCTGTTTTTT. This sequence encodes CASSLWDTGELFF. The chain is built from TRBV12-3 or TRBV12-4 and TRBJ2-2; no reliable D call. The V end was cut by 2 bases, the J end by 3 bases, with 4 bases between. This CDR3 contains 13 residues.

This clonotype was observed a few times. CDR3 nucleotide sequence: TGTGCCAGCAGCCTAACAGGGGGCCGGGTGAACACTGAAGCTTTCTTT. Translation gives CASSLTGGRVNTEAFF. The chain links TRBV7-9 to TRBJ1-1; 9 bases map to TRBD1. The CDR3 runs 16 residues. V gave up 5 bases and J gave up 0 bases; unmatched junction bases: 7. Germline V lookup: CDR1 SEHNR, CDR2 FQNEAQ (reference sequence).

This clonotype was observed at least ten times. V is TRBV6-2 or TRBV6-3 and J is TRBJ2-2; no firm D call. The CDR3 runs 12 residues. Trimming shortened V by 3 bases and J by 7 bases, and 6 bases separated the two germline ends. The germline V gene encodes CDR1 MNHEY and CDR2 SVGEGT. CDR3 amino acids: CASSYLLGELFF. In DNA, the CDR3 is TGTGCCAGCAGTTATCTGCTCGGGGAGCTGTTTTTT.

The CDR3, as DNA: TGCGCCAGCAGCCAAGAATTTCGGGGGGAGGGCACAGATACGCAGTATTTT. It encodes CASSQEFRGEGTDTQYF. The chain has TRBV4-3 and TRBJ2-3, with TRBD2 identical over 7 bases. The CDR3 has 17 residues. V gave up 0 bases and J gave up 1 base; unmatched junction bases: 7. The germline V gene has CDR1 LGHNA and CDR2 YSLEER.

This clonotype was detected only a few times. The chain couples TRBV5-4 to TRBJ1-3; D is undetermined. V gave up 3 bases and J gave up 0 bases, with 10 bases separating them. Germline V gives CDR1 SGHNT, CDR2 YYREEE (reference sequence). CDR3 length: 15 amino acids. The DNA for the CDR3 is TGTGCCAGCAGCTCAAGCCAGTTCTCTGGAAACACCATATATTTT. It translates to CASSSSQFSGNTIYF. The full variable domain, completed using reference TRBV5-4 and TRBJ1-3, is ETGVTQSPTHLIKTRGQQVTLRCSSQSGHNTVSWYQQALGQGPQFIFQYYREEENGRGNFPPRFSGLQFPNYSSELNVNALELDDSALYLCASSSSQFSGNTIYFGEGSWLTVV.

This clonotype has a count of ten or more. The V call is TRBV20-1, the J call TRBJ2-1; D is perhaps TRBD1 or TRBD2 (5 bases each). Trimming left V 4 bases short and J 9 bases short, with 19 bases between. This CDR3 contains 14 residues. Germline V gives CDR1 DFQATT, CDR2 SNEGSKA (reference sequence). CDR3 coding DNA: TGCAGTGCTATGGGACCCCTAGCCACTGGTGAGCAGTTCTTC. It yields the protein CSAMGPLATGEQFF.

This clonotype was counted ten times or more. The CDR3 DNA reads TGTGCCAGCAGCTTAGACCCGGTGTATAATGAAAAACTGTTTTTT. Protein: CASSLDPVYNEKLFF. The J gene is TRBJ1-4, the V gene TRBV11-2; the D is unclear. Trimming pared 0 bases from V and 4 bases from J, leaving 9 bases between. Germline CDR1 is SGHAT and CDR2 is FQNNGV. The CDR3 totals 15 residues.

The V gene is TRBV28, the J gene TRBJ1-6; no definite D call. V was pared by 5 bases and J by 2 bases, with 4 bases between. The CDR3 contains 13 residues. Germline-derived CDR1 and CDR2 are MDHEN and SYDVKM. The CDR3 DNA is TGTGCCAGCAGTGCCCCCTATAATTCACCCCTCCACTTT. Translating gives CASSAPYNSPLHF.

This chain uses TRBV5-4 with TRBJ1-6; no clear D. This CDR3 region has 15 residues. Germline V lookup: CDR1 SGHNT, CDR2 YYREEE (reference sequence). V was shortened by 0 bases and J by 7 bases, with 11 bases between the two germline ends. The CDR3 region has the DNA TGTGCCAGCAGCTTGGCCGGCAGGAAGAATTCACCCCTCCACTTT. Translated, it gives CASSLAGRKNSPLHF.